The rows below give T cell receptor beta chains drawn from one sample of a study of cytomegalovirus exposure and HLA in healthy donors. TCRdb's copy holds only in-frame clones and misses some; the assay was immunoSEQ multiplex PCR. The table has about 170,000 clones, less than 75% seen once. The specimen was PBMCs. The receptors shown here come from a girl aged 10 to 17 in good health and CMV-seronegative. Both conserved end residues are part of each CDR3.

J,V,CDR3
TRBJ1-1,TRBV19,CASGGREGSGAFF
TRBJ1-1,TRBV6-1,CASSLKGGAEAFF
TRBJ2-1,TRBV11-2,CASSLALPGQGNPQFF
TRBJ2-3,TRBV15,CATSHPGDTQYF
TRBJ2-6,TRBV6-5,CASSRQSSGANVLTF
TRBJ1-2,TRBV5-1,CASSLAGGARIFHGYTF
TRBJ2-7,TRBV7-8,CASSLLPGQGVEQYF
TRBJ2-7,TRBV11-2,CASSLDGGEIYEQYF
TRBJ2-1,TRBV10-3,CAIGDSYNEQFF
TRBJ2-7,TRBV9,CASSVGTGTTYEQYF
TRBJ1-1,TRBV2,CASRQDRGLSEAFF
TRBJ2-2,TRBV12-5,CASGPPSGELFF
TRBJ1-1,TRBV5-5,CASSYAGGNTEAFF
TRBJ1-2,TRBV5-1,CASSLSGPGIGSNYGYTF
TRBJ1-5,TRBV5-1,CASSLAGASNQPQHF
TRBJ2-3,TRBV18,CASLSKRTTDTQYF
TRBJ1-2,TRBV27,CASSPPPGTNKTF
TRBJ1-2,TRBV9,CASSARGGTGSNYGYTF
TRBJ1-2,TRBV5-1,CASSSDNPDGGYTF
TRBJ1-2,TRBV7-8,CASSQVGGISGYTF
TRBJ2-2,TRBV11-2,CASSLYGGGTGELFF
TRBJ1-5,TRBV6-1,CASSVWGHNSNQPQHF
TRBJ2-1,TRBV30,CAWTLVADSYNEQFF
TRBJ1-4,TRBV10-3,CAISESKGADEKLFF
TRBJ2-3,TRBV20-1,CSAAERNTQYF
TRBJ1-1,TRBV9,CASSVEGELNTEAFF
TRBJ2-2,TRBV7-9,CASSPRGGRNTGELFF
TRBJ1-5,TRBV27,CASSRGAGPGGIQPQHF
TRBJ2-5,TRBV5-1,CASSFAGGRETQYF
TRBJ1-6,TRBV19,CASSIYGNNSPLHF
TRBJ2-7,TRBV27,CASSLSGRNEQYF
TRBJ2-5,TRBV27,CASSLGGVQETQYF
TRBJ1-3,TRBV6-5,CASSLGGEGHTIYF
TRBJ2-2,TRBV5-1,CASSSSGTGDTGELFF
TRBJ1-2,TRBV5-4,CASSPNQIFGYTF
TRBJ2-5,TRBV5-1,CASSLQTSGGAETQYF
TRBJ1-5,TRBV4-1,CASSQDQGDGNQPQHF
TRBJ2-2,TRBV2,CASSFQGDANTGELFF
TRBJ2-5,TRBV27,CASSGGVETQYF
TRBJ1-2,TRBV6-4,CASSDGDKLRGYTF
TRBJ2-1,TRBV5-1,CASSLRTQGADEQFF
TRBJ1-4,TRBV7-9,CASSLFDQEKLFF
TRBJ2-7,TRBV14,CASSQLGQGGEQYF
TRBJ1-5,TRBV10-1,CASSSGPYQPQHF
TRBJ1-3,TRBV5-6,CASSPGQGSGNTIYF
TRBJ2-4,TRBV27,CASSNLADKNIQYF
TRBJ2-3,TRBV2,CASKRGAARSTDTQYF
TRBJ2-1,TRBV7-3,CASSFLQGNEQFF
TRBJ1-5,TRBV7-9,CASSLSPGEGNQPQHF
TRBJ1-5,TRBV6-5,CASSRDRTGDQPQHF
TRBJ1-2,TRBV28,CASRTGILYGYTF
TRBJ1-1,TRBV9,CASSVAGGSEAFF
TRBJ2-5,TRBV7-6,CASGQGVQETQYF
TRBJ1-1,TRBV7-3,CASSLVAGRDTEAFF
TRBJ2-5,TRBV5-6,CASSLETGGALIETQYF
TRBJ1-1,TRBV29-1,CSVNGGVDTEAFF
TRBJ1-5,TRBV2,CASSERTGSNQPQHF
TRBJ1-5,TRBV7-9,CASSLTGENQPQHF